This T cell receptor beta chain was documented in a study of cytomegalovirus exposure and HLA in healthy donors. About the study: An earlier analysis found 120 million or so unique TCR beta sequences from approximately 170 million T cells.

Points from the study as a whole: More clonal expansion characterized HLA-associated TCR beta chains than equally common others in a later analysis.

In the case of this clone: Its antigen is unidentified.

The PCR contained 60 Vbeta and 13 Jbeta primers. Clones were read by immunoSEQ multiplex PCR, and TCRdb kept only the in-frame ones, dropping some. The table lists about 170,000 clones, 84% of them singletons, with around 4.9% in the top ten. Trimming took 6 bases from V and 6 from J; bases not matched to a gene: 2. The CDR3 covers 12 residues. Per the germline V gene, CDR1 is MNHEY and CDR2 is SMNVEV (reference sequence). The origin of this receptor is a man aged 18 to 35 in good health and CMV-seronegative. J is TRBJ2-7 and V is TRBV27; 10 nucleotides agree with TRBD2. Sequenced material: PBMCs. Here the CDR3 reads CASRGLAPEQYF. The CDR3 DNA is TGTGCCAGCAGGGGACTAGCGCCCGAGCAGTACTTC.